This paragraph reports one T cell receptor beta chain. Unique molecular identifiers were built into the TCRbeta library. TCRdb analysed the PCR reads with MiXCR anew, one entry per CDR3 protein. The data hold about 370,000 distinct CDR3 sequences, with approximately 20% observed a single time. The data stem from a study of T-cell reconstitution after alpha-beta-depleted transplantation in children. CDR1 MGHDK and CDR2 SYGVNS come from the germline V gene. Trimming removed 5 bases from V and 0 bases from J; junction bases left unmatched: 6. This CDR3 is built from 17 residues. This chain links TRBV25-1 with TRBJ2-3; TRBD2 matches 12 bases. The receptor was isolated from a human donor who donated a stem cell graft to a child with acute myeloid leukemia. Here the sequenced sample was PBMCs from the stem cell graft donor, taken from the stem cell graft. DNA for the CDR3: TGTGCCAGCAGTTCAACTAGCGGGAGGACGAGCACAGATACGCAGTATTTT. As protein: CASSSTSGRTSTDTQYF.